The next 30 T cell receptor beta chains were all read from a single sample in a study of blood T cell repertoires in COVID-19. TCRdb's copy holds only in-frame clones and misses some; the assay was immunoSEQ multiplex PCR. The sample contains approximately 82,000 clones, 81% of which appear only once. Source material: peripheral blood. The receptors were sampled from a human donor in a cohort sampled during active COVID-19.

The chain uses TRBV19 and TRBJ1-5; TRBD1 matches 7 bases. The CDR3 is made up of 16 amino acids. Germline CDR1 reads LNHDA; CDR2 reads SQIVND (reference sequence). Trimming at V came to 0 bases and at J to 4 bases, leaving 6 bases not matched to a gene. The CDR3: CASSIEQQGTNQPQHF. The CDR3 DNA reads TGTGCCAGTAGTATAGAACAACAGGGGACAAATCAGCCCCAGCATTTT.

CDR3 in DNA: TGTGCCAGCAGCTTGGGGGGGACATCGAGCTCCTACGAGCAGTACTTC. This translates into CASSLGGTSSSYEQYF. The chain couples TRBV5-4 to TRBJ2-7; D is perhaps TRBD1 (6 bases). CDR1 is SGHNT and CDR2 is YYREEE in the germline V gene (reference sequence). This CDR3 is 16 amino acids long. V was trimmed by 0 bases and J by 0 bases, leaving 13 bases between them.

DNA of the CDR3: TGTGCCAGCAGTCCCGGGACAGGGGATAACTATGGCTACACCTTC. Translation: CASSPGTGDNYGYTF. V gene TRBV6-5 combines with J gene TRBJ1-2; 10 bases are a match to TRBD1. CDR1 is MNHEY, CDR2 SVGAGI, per germline. The CDR3 loop spans 15 amino acids. Losses at the gene ends were 5 bases for V and 1 base for J; bases not matched to a gene: 4.

This clone was picked up many times. The rearrangement links TRBV5-5 to TRBJ2-7, with TRBD1 identical over 11 bases. Losses at the gene ends were 4 bases for V and 3 bases for J; bases not matched to a gene: 9. From germline, CDR1 is SGHKS and CDR2 YYEKEE (reference sequence). The CDR3 covers 16 residues. The CDR3 DNA follows: TGTGCCAGCAGCGCCCGGCCGGGACAGGGGGTCTACGAGCAGTACTTC. It encodes CASSARPGQGVYEQYF.

This clone was observed at least ten times. V and J are TRBV3-1 (or the pseudogene TRBV3-2) and TRBJ2-1, with 7 nucleotides matching TRBD2. Germline CDR1 reads LGHDT; CDR2 reads YNNKEL (reference sequence). CDR3 length: 15 amino acids. Germline trimming cut 6 bases from V and 1 base from J; bases unmatched to any gene: 6. The CDR3 loop is CASRHGTTSYNEQFF. The CDR3 nucleotides are TGTGCCAGCAGACACGGGACTACTTCCTACAATGAGCAGTTCTTC.

Many counts were recorded for this clone. This chain links TRBV4-2 with TRBJ2-1; D remains ambiguous. The V end lost 1 base, the J end lost 2 bases, and 9 bases lay between the germline ends. The germline V gene has CDR1 LGHNA and CDR2 YNFKEQ. This CDR3 has 15 residues. CDR3 bases: TGTGCCAGCAGCCAAGTGGGCAGCCCCTACAATGAGCAGTTCTTC. Its protein product is CASSQVGSPYNEQFF.

J is TRBJ1-1 and V is TRBV6-5, with 7 bases lining up with TRBD1. The CDR3 length is 15 residues. Germline loops: CDR1 MNHEY, CDR2 SVGAGI. V trimming: 7 bases; J trimming: 8 bases; junction bases outside the gene matches: 16. DNA for the CDR3: TGTGCCAGCACCCAGCAAGGGGGCCGATCATCAGAAGCTTTCTTT. Protein product: CASTQQGGRSSEAFF.

A few counts support this clone. This chain links TRBV7-9 with TRBJ2-7, with D perhaps TRBD2 (6 bases). The CDR3 contains 14 residues. With 5 bases removed from V and 0 bases from J, the gap between germline ends came to 11 bases. Germline V gives CDR1 SEHNR, CDR2 FQNEAQ (reference sequence). In DNA, the CDR3 is TGTGCCAGCAGCCGGGACTGGGGCTCCTACGAGCAGTACTTC. Protein sequence: CASSRDWGSYEQYF.

The chain links TRBV5-6 to TRBJ1-4, with 12 bases fitting TRBD1. This CDR3 contains 17 residues. Germline V lookup: CDR1 SGHDT, CDR2 YYEEEE. Losses at the gene ends were 4 bases for V and 3 bases for J; bases not matched to a gene: 7. The CDR3 DNA is TGTGCCAGCAGCGGGCCGGGACAGGGGGCTGCTAATGAAAAACTGTTTTTT. It encodes CASSGPGQGAANEKLFF. Combining the CDR3 with reference TRBV5-6 and TRBJ1-4 gives the whole variable domain DAGVTQSPTHLIKTRGQQVTLRCSPKSGHDTVSWYQQALGQGPQFIFQYYEEEERQRGNFPDRFSGHQFPNYSSELNVNALLLGDSALYLCASSGPGQGAANEKLFFGSGTQLSVL.

The chain employs TRBV11-2 and TRBJ2-5; 7 positions agree with TRBD2. The CDR3 spans 18 residues. In germline, CDR1 is SGHAT, CDR2 FQNNGV. With V trimmed by 4 bases and J by 4 bases, 18 bases remained unmatched. The CDR3 loop reads CASSSRFPPPGRGETQYF. The CDR3, as DNA: TGTGCCAGCAGCTCGCGTTTCCCTCCACCAGGGAGGGGAGAGACCCAGTACTTC.

The genes are TRBV6-5 and TRBJ1-6; a weak D match, TRBD1 (5 bases). Germline V lookup: CDR1 MNHEY, CDR2 SVGAGI. Trimming took off 0 bases at V and 10 bases at J, with 13 bases between the two ends. The CDR3 has 15 amino acids. The CDR3 protein is CASSYSWDSYSPLHF. The CDR3 DNA reads TGTGCCAGCAGTTACTCATGGGACTCCTACTCACCCCTCCACTTT.

The chain carries TRBV27 and TRBJ2-2; D unclear. V gave up 2 bases and J gave up 1 base, with 5 bases separating them. The germline V gene has CDR1 MNHEY and CDR2 SMNVEV (reference sequence). The length of the CDR3 is 14 residues. The chain's CDR3 is CASSLIKNTGELFF. The DNA of the CDR3 is TGTGCCAGCAGTTTAATAAAGAACACCGGGGAGCTGTTTTTT.

This clone has a handful of counts. The J gene is TRBJ2-1, the V gene TRBV27; TRBD2 matches 12 bases. CDR3 length equals 15 residues. Per germline, CDR1 MNHEY and CDR2 SMNVEV (reference sequence). Germline trimming cut 1 base from V and 9 bases from J; bases unmatched to any gene: 4. CDR3 sequence reads: CASSLWLAGGVEQFF. The CDR3 nucleotides read TGTGCCAGCAGTTTATGGCTAGCGGGGGGGGTTGAGCAGTTCTTC.

This rearrangement joins TRBV11-3 to TRBJ2-2, with D maybe TRBD1 (5 bases). Between the trimmed V and J ends, which lost 4 bases and 3 bases, there was a span of 9 bases. The CDR3 length is 14 residues. Germline loops: CDR1 SGHNT, CDR2 YENEEA. CDR3 residues: CASSSQTDTGELFF. CDR3 DNA: TGTGCCAGCAGCTCCCAGACAGACACCGGGGAGCTGTTTTTT.

V usage is TRBV9 and J usage is TRBJ2-1, with 13 bases fitting TRBD2. V lost 4 bases and J lost 8; bases outside the gene matches: 9. The germline gives CDR1 SGDLS, CDR2 YYNGEE. The CDR3 loop spans 16 amino acids. In DNA form, the CDR3 reads TGTGCCAGCAGCCCCGAACTAGCGGGGGGGGCGGATGAGCAGTTCTTC. This encodes CASSPELAGGADEQFF. The full variable domain, its missing parts supplied by reference TRBV9 and TRBJ2-1, is DSGVTQTPKHLITATGQRVTLRCSPRSGDLSVYWYQQSLDQGLQFLIQYYNGEERAKGNILERFSAQQFPDLHSELNLSSLELGDSALYFCASSPELAGGADEQFFGPGTRLTVL.

This clone occurred once. The chain uses TRBV19 and TRBJ2-7; 7 positions agree with TRBD1. With 6 bases clipped from V and 0 bases from J, the junction kept 5 bases outside the gene matches. Germline-derived CDR1 and CDR2 are LNHDA and SQIVND (reference sequence). CDR3 size: 14 residues. CDR3 sequence reads: CASRRWDSSYEQYF. DNA for the CDR3: TGTGCCAGTAGAAGATGGGACAGCTCCTACGAGCAGTACTTC.

This clone was seen only a few times. The chain carries TRBV3-1 (or the pseudogene TRBV3-2) and TRBJ2-2; no clear D. V gave up 7 bases and J gave up 6 bases, with 12 bases separating them. CDR3 length: 13 amino acids. CDR1 and CDR2 from the germline V gene are LGHDT and YNNKEL (reference sequence). The DNA for the CDR3 is TGTGCCAGCACCCTAGGCTCCCCCGGGGAGCTGTTTTTT. It specifies CASTLGSPGELFF.

The chain combines TRBV5-8 with TRBJ1-1; D gene uncertain. Trimming cost V 6 bases and J 3 bases, with 6 bases left between them. Germline V gene sequence: CDR1 SGHTS, CDR2 YDEGEE. The CDR3 runs to 11 residues. The chain's CDR3 is CASTFHTEAFF. DNA for the CDR3: TGTGCCAGCACGTTCCACACTGAAGCTTTCTTT.

The gene calls are TRBV30 and TRBJ1-6, with TRBD1 matching 10 bases. Germline V gives CDR1 GTSNPN, CDR2 SVGIG (reference sequence). The trim removed 3 bases at V and 7 bases at J, leaving 3 bases unmatched. This CDR3 has 14 residues. CDR3 region: CAWRDRGRNSPLHF. DNA for the CDR3: TGTGCCTGGAGAGACAGGGGGCGGAATTCACCCCTCCACTTT.

This rearrangement joins TRBV7-9 to TRBJ2-1; TRBD1 might be the D (6 bases). Germline-derived CDR1 and CDR2 are SEHNR and FQNEAQ (reference sequence). This CDR3 is built from 16 residues. Trimming took off 2 bases at V and 4 bases at J, with 15 bases between the two ends. CDR3 residues: CASSLLQGIMYNEQFF. CDR3 coding DNA: TGTGCCAGCAGCTTACTCCAGGGGATTATGTACAATGAGCAGTTCTTC.

The V gene is TRBV6-6, the J gene TRBJ2-2; the D is unclear. CDR3 length equals 12 residues. V dropped 5 bases and J dropped 5 bases, with 6 bases sitting between them. Germline V gene sequence: CDR1 MNHNY, CDR2 SVGAGI (reference sequence). CDR3 nucleotides: TGTGCCAGCAGTACCCGGACCGGGGAGCTGTTTTTT. This encodes CASSTRTGELFF.

The rearrangement links TRBV7-6 to TRBJ2-7; 8 bases match TRBD2. Per the germline V gene, CDR1 is SGHVS and CDR2 is FNYEAQ. Germline trimming cut 1 base from V and 2 bases from J; bases unmatched to any gene: 4. The length of the CDR3 is 15 residues. For the CDR3, the DNA is TGTGCCAGCAGCTTAGGTACTAGCGGAACCTACGAGCAGTACTTC. It codes for CASSLGTSGTYEQYF.

The chain employs TRBV2 and TRBJ2-3, with D unclear. From germline, CDR1 is SNHLY and CDR2 FYNNEI. The CDR3 runs to 13 residues. The germline V and J ends were trimmed by 7 bases and 0 bases, with 8 bases remaining between them. The CDR3 DNA is TGTGCCAGCAACCCAACTAGCACAGATACGCAGTATTTT. It translates to CASNPTSTDTQYF.

This chain links TRBV3-1 (or the pseudogene TRBV3-2) with TRBJ2-1; 12 positions match TRBD2. The CDR3 covers 15 residues. Losses at the gene ends were 4 bases for V and 7 bases for J; bases not matched to a gene: 5. Germline CDR1 LGHDT, CDR2 YNNKEL (reference sequence). This CDR3 is CASSPGLAGWNEQFF. In nucleotides, the CDR3 is TGTGCCAGCAGCCCGGGACTAGCGGGCTGGAATGAGCAGTTCTTC.

This chain uses TRBV6-6 with TRBJ2-3; 10 nucleotides align to TRBD2. With 0 bases clipped from V and 5 bases from J, the junction kept 5 bases outside the gene matches. The germline CDR1 and CDR2 sequences are MNHNY and SVGAGI (reference sequence). The CDR3 runs to 16 residues. CDR3 region: CASSYSALAGEDTQYF. Here the CDR3 DNA reads TGTGCCAGCAGTTACTCCGCCCTAGCGGGGGAAGATACGCAGTATTTT.

The rearrangement joins TRBV5-1 to TRBJ2-1; 12 nucleotides match TRBD2. CDR3 size: 14 residues. With 9 bases clipped from V and 5 bases from J, the junction kept 6 bases outside the gene matches. Looked up from germline, CDR1 is SGHRS and CDR2 is YFSETQ. The CDR3 region is CATTGLAGNNEQFF. For the CDR3, the DNA is TGCGCCACCACTGGACTAGCGGGGAACAATGAGCAGTTCTTC.

This chain joins TRBV24-1 and TRBJ1-1; 7 nucleotides align to TRBD1. Germline CDR1 and CDR2: KGHDR and SFDVKD. The CDR3 extends over 12 amino acids. The J segment lost 4 bases and the V segment lost 5 bases, leaving 0 bases of the junction unmatched. The CDR3 protein is CATSGQGTEAFF. CDR3 nucleotide sequence: TGTGCCACCAGTGGACAGGGCACTGAAGCTTTCTTT.

This rearrangement joins TRBV6-5 to TRBJ2-4; perhaps TRBD1 as D (6 bases). V lost 6 bases, J lost 0 bases, and 9 bases lay in between. The CDR3 loop spans 14 amino acids. Germline assignment: CDR1 MNHEY and CDR2 SVGAGI. CDR3 sequence reads: CASRDSLAKNIQYF. CDR3 sequence (DNA): TGTGCCAGCAGGGACAGCCTAGCCAAAAACATTCAGTACTTC.

The chain links TRBV30 to TRBJ2-6; TRBD1 matches at 10 bases. V dropped 5 bases and J dropped 0; count of bases not matched to a gene: 7. The CDR3 runs to 17 residues. Germline V gene data show CDR1 as GTSNPN and CDR2 as SVGIG (reference sequence). The DNA for the CDR3 is TGTGCCTGGGCGGGACAGGGGTTTTTCTCTGGGGCCAACGTCCTGACTTTC. Protein product: CAWAGQGFFSGANVLTF.

This clone has a handful of counts. J is TRBJ2-3 and V is TRBV24-1; 9 bases match TRBD1. Germline-derived CDR1 and CDR2 are KGHDR and SFDVKD. The ends lost 4 bases at V and 9 bases at J; junction bases unmatched: 10. The CDR3 covers 15 residues. The CDR3 DNA follows: TGTGCCACCAGTGACCACGGGACAGGGATGATAACGCAGTATTTT. It codes for CATSDHGTGMITQYF.